The 19 T cell receptor beta chains presented below share a single source sample, sequenced in a study of beta chain features in type 1 diabetes. For these receptors, no antigen is known. The study reverse transcribed the entire isolated RNA, so it sequenced expressed TCRB transcripts. Produced via immunoSEQ multiplex PCR; TCRdb's table is partial and in-frame only. This table holds roughly 160,000 clones, around 8.3% found once. Whole-study results and caveats: Across all four CD4+ subsets, people with type 1 diabetes showed modestly shorter TCRB CDR3s.

Sequencing was performed on central memory CD4+ T cells from blood. These receptors were collected from a woman aged 18-29 years with type 1 diabetes.

This clone was recorded a few times. The chain links TRBV19 to TRBJ2-1; D gene unclear. CDR3 length equals 11 residues. With 6 bases removed from V and 3 bases from J, the gap between germline ends came to 3 bases. Germline V gene sequence: CDR1 LNHDA, CDR2 SQIVND (reference sequence). The CDR3 DNA reads TGTGCCAGTAGCCTCTACAATGAGCAGTTCTTC. It encodes CASSLYNEQFF.

The table lists this clone with a few counts. Here the CDR3 DNA reads TGTGCCAGCAGCTCCGGGACAGGGGGAGACACCGGGGAGCTGTTTTTT. Translation: CASSSGTGGDTGELFF. V is TRBV7-9 and J is TRBJ2-2; TRBD1 agrees at 11 bases. Germline V gene lookup returns CDR1 SEHNR and CDR2 FQNEAQ (reference sequence). V shed 4 bases and J 3 bases; nucleotides not matched to a gene: 4. The CDR3 loop spans 16 amino acids.

This chain uses TRBV19 with TRBJ2-7; 7 bases align to TRBD2. The CDR3 sequence is 15 residues long. Germline-derived CDR1 and CDR2 are LNHDA and SQIVND (reference sequence). With V trimmed by 5 bases and J by 0 bases, 7 bases remained unmatched. CDR3 region: CASSFSGASSYEQYF. The CDR3 DNA follows: TGTGCCAGTAGTTTCAGCGGGGCCAGCTCCTACGAGCAGTACTTC.

V usage is TRBV11-2 and J usage is TRBJ2-1; no clear D. The germline V and J ends were trimmed by 0 bases and 4 bases, with 10 bases remaining between them. Germline CDR1 and CDR2: SGHAT and FQNNGV. This CDR3 spans 15 amino acids. The CDR3 spells CASSLDGSWYNEQFF. The CDR3 DNA reads TGTGCCAGCAGCTTAGATGGTAGTTGGTACAATGAGCAGTTCTTC.

CDR3 protein: CASSSWTSGRAHEQFF. The DNA for the CDR3 is TGTGCCAGCAGCTCGTGGACTAGCGGGAGGGCTCATGAGCAGTTCTTC. V and J are TRBV7-8 and TRBJ2-1; 15 nucleotides line up with TRBD2. CDR1 SGHVS and CDR2 FQNEAQ come from the germline V gene. J gave up 8 bases and V 4 bases, and 6 bases lay outside the gene matches. The CDR3 is 16 amino acids.

This clone was counted many times. V is TRBV15 and J is TRBJ1-1; TRBD1 is a possible D gene (5 bases). The CDR3 spans 16 residues. CDR1 and CDR2 from the germline V gene are LNHNV and YYDKDF (reference sequence). V shed 5 bases and J shed 4 bases, with 20 bases lying between them. CDR3 amino acids: CATSSPGQMGGTEAFF. The DNA for the CDR3 is TGTGCCACCAGCTCTCCGGGCCAGATGGGGGGCACTGAAGCTTTCTTT.

This clone was counted many times. V is TRBV4-3 and J is TRBJ2-3; D gene uncertain. This CDR3 region has 16 residues. V gave up 0 bases and J gave up 5 bases, with 15 bases separating them. Looked up from germline, CDR1 is LGHNA and CDR2 is YSLEER. CDR3 nucleotides: TGCGCCAGCAGCCAAGAGCAATACCCGCCCGGAGATACGCAGTATTTT. Protein product: CASSQEQYPPGDTQYF.

The chain employs TRBV7-3 and TRBJ2-1, with D possibly being TRBD1 (6 bases). With 1 base removed from V and 5 bases from J, the gap between germline ends came to 12 bases. This CDR3 contains 15 residues. The V gene's germline CDR1 is SGHTA and CDR2 FQGTGA. CDR3 nucleotides: TGTGCCAGCAGCTTAAATCCCCAGGGGAACAATGAGCAGTTCTTC. Translation gives CASSLNPQGNNEQFF.

This CDR3 reads CASKYSGQSSYEQYF. The CDR3 coding sequence is TGTGCCAGCAAGTATTCAGGACAGTCCTCCTACGAGCAGTACTTC. The chain joins TRBV6-6 to TRBJ2-7; weak D call: TRBD1 (6 bases). CDR3 length equals 15 residues. V was shortened by 7 bases and J by 0 bases, with 16 bases between the two germline ends. CDR1 and CDR2 (germline): MNHNY, SVGAGI (reference sequence).

This rearrangement joins TRBV28 to TRBJ2-1; 7 positions agree with TRBD2. CDR1 and CDR2 (germline): MDHEN, SYDVKM. V was pared by 6 bases and J by 6 bases, with 11 bases of the junction left unmatched. The CDR3 runs 15 residues. The CDR3, as DNA: TGTGCCAGCAGGGGTGGGGCGGGAGAGTTCAATGAGCAGTTCTTC. As protein: CASRGGAGEFNEQFF.

The gene calls are TRBV7-2 and TRBJ1-6, with a possible D match to TRBD1 (5 bases). This CDR3 has 11 amino acids. V lost 5 bases and J lost 9, with 5 bases in between. Germline V gives CDR1 SGHTA, CDR2 FQGNSA. The CDR3 DNA reads as TGTGCCAGCAGCCAGGGTTCACCCCTCCACTTT. Encoded protein: CASSQGSPLHF.

The gene calls are TRBV19 and TRBJ2-7; 7 bases line up with TRBD1. This CDR3 is built from 12 residues. Germline trimming cut 4 bases from V and 6 bases from J; bases unmatched to any gene: 3. Germline CDR1 LNHDA, CDR2 SQIVND (reference sequence). The DNA of the CDR3 is TGTGCCAGTAGTACCCGACAGGGCGAGCAGTACTTC. This sequence encodes CASSTRQGEQYF. The variable domain in full, completed from reference TRBV19 and TRBJ2-7, reads DGGITQSPKYLFRKEGQNVTLSCEQNLNHDAMYWYRQDPGQGLRLIYYSQIVNDFQKGDIAEGYSVSREKKESFPLTVTSAQKNPTAFYLCASSTRQGEQYFGPGTRLTVT.

V gene TRBV6-4 combines with J gene TRBJ2-5; a possible D gene is TRBD1 (6 bases). CDR1 is MRHNA, CDR2 SNTAGT, per germline. V lost 8 bases, J lost 9 bases, and 10 bases lay in between. The CDR3 has 10 residues. CDR3 protein: CASLEGAQYF. The CDR3 nucleotides are TGTGCCAGCTTAGAGGGGGCCCAGTACTTC.

This chain connects TRBV4-2 to TRBJ2-1, with 12 bases fitting TRBD2. Unmatched junction bases numbered 4, after V lost 1 base and J lost 9 bases. The CDR3 covers 15 residues. Germline CDR1 is LGHNA and CDR2 is YNFKEQ. CDR3 residues: CASSQGTSGTGEQFF. CDR3 coding DNA: TGTGCCAGCAGCCAAGGGACTAGCGGGACCGGTGAGCAGTTCTTC.

This clone was observed many times. The chain combines TRBV7-3 with TRBJ2-5, with TRBD1 as a possible D gene (5 bases). Germline V gene sequence: CDR1 SGHTA, CDR2 FQGTGA. CDR3 size: 15 residues. The V end was cut by 5 bases, the J end by 1 base, with 14 bases between. The CDR3 reads CASSPRAGAQETQYF. The CDR3 region has the DNA TGTGCCAGCAGCCCCAGGGCTGGGGCCCAAGAGACCCAGTACTTC.

The chain recombines TRBV29-1 with TRBJ1-2; D perhaps matches TRBD1 (5 bases). V lost 3 bases, J lost 0 bases, and 8 bases lay in between. The CDR3 sequence is 13 residues long. Germline V gives CDR1 SQVTM, CDR2 ANQGSEA. In DNA, the CDR3 is TGCAGCGTTGACAGGGTAGCTAACTATGGCTACACCTTC. Translation: CSVDRVANYGYTF.

Worth noting for this clone: At one boundary the junction diverges from the germline segment, which might be a read error. This chain joins TRBV7-7 and TRBJ2-1; no clear D. There are 13 residues in the CDR3. Germline V gene sequence: CDR1 SSHAT, CDR2 FNYEAQ (reference sequence). CDR3 amino acids: CASSLGYNDEQFF. CDR3 sequence (DNA): TGTGCTAGCAGCTTAGGGTACAATGATGAGCAGTTCTTC.

The chain carries TRBV5-4 and TRBJ2-5; D unresolved. Trimming left V 3 bases short and J 5 bases short, with 17 bases between. The CDR3 sequence is 15 residues long. Germline CDR1 SGHNT, CDR2 YYREEE (reference sequence). This chain's CDR3 is CASSSPGSAGETQYF. DNA of the CDR3: TGTGCCAGCAGCTCCCCTGGGTCAGCCGGGGAGACCCAGTACTTC.

This clone was observed a few times. The chain is built from TRBV7-2 and TRBJ1-2, with 11 bases lining up with TRBD1. The CDR3 length is 14 residues. Trimming at V came to 1 base and at J to 7 bases, leaving 2 bases not matched to a gene. The germline V gene encodes CDR1 SGHTA and CDR2 FQGNSA. The CDR3 nucleotides are TGTGCCAGCAGCTTAGGGGGGACAGGGGGTGGCTACACCTTC. Its protein product is CASSLGGTGGGYTF.